The source of this T cell receptor (beta chain) is a study of CXCR3-negative and CXCR3-positive naive CD8 T cells. General observations from the study: CXCR3-positive naive cells had more hydrophobic TRB CDR3s than CXCR3-negative naive cells.

Researchers prepared the TRB cDNA libraries using 5' RACE with UMI labels. TCRdb re-analyzed the 5' RACE reads; it lists each CDR3 protein once, without DNA. Recorded here are under 85,000 distinct CDR3 sequences; the top ten clones represent about 0.62%. Details on this clonotype: Its antigen is unknown.

The CDR3 runs to 17 residues. Germline CDR1 reads LNHNV; CDR2 reads YYDKDF (reference sequence). This clonotype was obtained from a human donor in good health. Some clones in this sample may be carry-over from other donors' samples. The chain couples TRBV15 to TRBJ1-5. The sequenced sample was naive CXCR3+ CD8+ T cells from blood. Regarding subset: CD45RO-CCR7+CD27+CD95- naive CD8+ T cells expressing CXCR3 (TNR3+). This CDR3 reads CATSRDGDGRHNQPQHF.